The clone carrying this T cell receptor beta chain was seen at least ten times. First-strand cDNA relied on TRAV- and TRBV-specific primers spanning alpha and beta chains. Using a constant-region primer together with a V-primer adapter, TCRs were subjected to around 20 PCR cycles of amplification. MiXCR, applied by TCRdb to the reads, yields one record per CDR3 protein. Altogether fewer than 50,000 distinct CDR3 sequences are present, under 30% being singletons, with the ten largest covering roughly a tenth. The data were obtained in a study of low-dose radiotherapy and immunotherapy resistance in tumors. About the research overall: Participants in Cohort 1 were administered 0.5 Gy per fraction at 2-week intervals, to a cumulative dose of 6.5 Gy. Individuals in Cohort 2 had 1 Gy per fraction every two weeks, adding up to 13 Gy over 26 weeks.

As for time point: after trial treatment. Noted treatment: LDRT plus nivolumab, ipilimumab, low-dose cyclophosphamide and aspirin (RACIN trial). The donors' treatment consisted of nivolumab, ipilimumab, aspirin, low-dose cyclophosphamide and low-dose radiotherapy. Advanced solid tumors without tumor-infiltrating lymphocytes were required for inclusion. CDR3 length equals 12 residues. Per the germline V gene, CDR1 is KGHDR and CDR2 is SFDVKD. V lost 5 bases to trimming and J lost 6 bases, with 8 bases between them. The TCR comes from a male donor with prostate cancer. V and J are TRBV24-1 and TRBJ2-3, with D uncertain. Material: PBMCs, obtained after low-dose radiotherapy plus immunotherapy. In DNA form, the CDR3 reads TGTGCCACCAGTGCATGGGGTGATACGCAGTATTTT. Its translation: CATSAWGDTQYF.